This TCR beta chain was profiled in a study of T cells after yellow fever vaccination. This CDR3 comprises 15 residues. Trimming removed 5 bases at V and 2 bases at J, with 13 bases between. Germline V gene sequence: CDR1 MNHNY, CDR2 SVGAGI (reference sequence). TCRdb recomputed calls from the 5' RACE reads with MiXCR, one row per CDR3 protein. The sample has some 320,000 distinct CDR3 sequences, roughly 10% seen once. The source was CD4+ T cells sorted from PBMCs, collected 45 days after the yellow fever booster vaccination. The J gene is TRBJ2-1, the V gene TRBV6-6; D unresolved. The clonotype comes from a man aged 18 to 29 who received the YFV17D yellow fever vaccine. The chain's CDR3 is CASSLGRATYNEQFF. The CDR3 DNA follows: TGTGCCAGCAGTCTGGGAAGGGCCACCTACAATGAGCAGTTCTTC.